The 7 T cell receptor beta chains below all came from one sample that was sequenced in a study of cytomegalovirus exposure and HLA in healthy donors. A multiplex PCR was run with 60 Vbeta primers and 13 Jbeta primers. Measured with immunoSEQ multiplex PCR; TCRdb has only the in-frame clones, and not every one. This repertoire includes 150,000 to 200,000 clones. Sample: PBMCs. All receptors derive from a man aged 25-45 years in good health and CMV-seronegative.

The chain couples TRBV7-2 to TRBJ2-3; 11 positions match TRBD1. V gave up 5 bases and J gave up 6 bases; unmatched junction bases: 13. This CDR3 has 17 amino acids. CDR1 and CDR2 from the germline V gene are SGHTA and FQGNSA. In DNA form, the CDR3 reads TGTGCCAGCAGCCCTAGCCCCGGACAGGGGGCCTGGGATACGCAGTATTTT. Translating it yields CASSPSPGQGAWDTQYF.

Worth noting for this clone: Other DNA variants within this sample encode the same CDR3. The V gene is TRBV5-5, the J gene TRBJ2-2, with a weak D call TRBD2 (7 bases). The CDR3 totals 16 residues. Trimming took off 1 base at V and 3 bases at J, with 13 bases between the two ends. Germline assignment: CDR1 SGHKS and CDR2 YYEKEE (reference sequence). The CDR3 protein is CASSLRGGRDTGELFF. For the CDR3, the DNA is TGTGCCAGCAGCTTGCGCGGGGGCAGGGACACCGGGGAGCTGTTTTTT.

The chain employs TRBV7-9 and TRBJ2-7; 9 bases line up with TRBD1. Germline V lookup: CDR1 SEHNR, CDR2 FQNEAQ (reference sequence). V lost 5 bases, J lost 1 base, and 9 bases stayed unmatched. The CDR3 runs to 16 residues. CDR3 DNA sequence: TGTGCCAGCAGCCATAGACAGGGGGAGACTTCCTACGAGCAGTACTTC. It codes for CASSHRQGETSYEQYF.

Concerning this clone itself: The missing conserved phenylalanine or tryptophan at the end of this CDR3 makes a read error likely. The chain's CDR3 is CASSQGHQPWEQYL. Written as DNA, the CDR3 is TGTGCCAGCAGCCAAGGCCACCAGCCATGGGAGCAGTACCTC. The chain uses TRBV14 and TRBJ2-7; D is uncertain. V was clipped by 1 base and J by 7 bases, with 14 bases between them. Germline-derived CDR1 and CDR2 are SGHDN and FVKESK. The length of the CDR3 is 14 residues.

The chain carries TRBV19 and TRBJ2-7, with D possibly being TRBD1 (5 bases). V lost 0 bases to trimming and J lost 1 base, with 19 bases between them. This CDR3 is built from 18 residues. From germline, CDR1 is LNHDA and CDR2 SQIVND (reference sequence). This chain's CDR3 is CASSIEWGSADQSYEQYF. For the CDR3, the DNA is TGTGCCAGTAGTATAGAGTGGGGCTCGGCGGACCAATCCTACGAGCAGTACTTC. Full variable domain (rest looked up from reference TRBV19 and TRBJ2-7): DGGITQSPKYLFRKEGQNVTLSCEQNLNHDAMYWYRQDPGQGLRLIYYSQIVNDFQKGDIAEGYSVSREKKESFPLTVTSAQKNPTAFYLCASSIEWGSADQSYEQYFGPGTRLTVT.

The genes are TRBV5-1 and TRBJ1-1; 7 bases agree with TRBD1. The germline gives CDR1 SGHRS, CDR2 YFSETQ. The J segment lost 2 bases and the V segment lost 3 bases, leaving 10 bases of the junction unmatched. The CDR3 sequence is 16 residues long. The CDR3 DNA follows: TGCGCCAGCAGCTCTAGCACGACAGGGACTAACACTGAAGCTTTCTTT. Translated, it gives CASSSSTTGTNTEAFF.

This chain connects TRBV7-9 to TRBJ2-7; the match to TRBD1 covers 7 bases. The CDR3 sequence is 13 residues long. V lost 0 bases and J lost 6; bases outside the gene matches: 2. Germline V gene lookup returns CDR1 SEHNR and CDR2 FQNEAQ (reference sequence). DNA for the CDR3: TGTGCCAGCAGCTTAGCCGCAGGGGGCGAGCAGTACTTC. It yields the protein CASSLAAGGEQYF. Full variable domain (missing parts from reference TRBV7-9 and TRBJ2-7): DTGVSQNPRHKITKRGQNVTFRCDPISEHNRLYWYRQTLGQGPEFLTYFQNEAQLEKSRLLSDRFSAERPKGSFSTLEIQRTEQGDSAMYLCASSLAAGGEQYFGPGTRLTVT.